The 25 T cell receptor beta chains in this list originate from one sample, sequenced in a study of cytomegalovirus exposure and HLA in healthy donors. Primers: 60 Vbeta forward and 13 Jbeta reverse. The method was immunoSEQ multiplex PCR; TCRdb's version includes in-frame clones alone and lacks a portion of them. Among under 250,000 clones listed, roughly 78% were seen once. The source material was PBMCs. These receptors were taken from a boy aged 5-17 years in good health and CMV-seronegative.

The CDR3, as DNA: TGTGCCAGCATGTGGACTAGCGGACCCTACGAGCAGTACTTC. Translating gives CASMWTSGPYEQYF. This sequence joins TRBV2 and TRBJ2-7; 10 nucleotides match TRBD2. Germline CDR1 SNHLY, CDR2 FYNNEI. V trimming: 7 bases; J trimming: 2 bases; junction bases outside the gene matches: 5. The CDR3 consists of 14 residues.

On this clone: Mismatch with germline at one junction end may stem from a read error. The chain employs TRBV19 and TRBJ1-2; TRBD1 matches at 7 bases. CDR1 is LNHDA, CDR2 SQIVND, per germline (reference sequence). The CDR3 has 12 residues. The CDR3 bases are TGTGCCAGTAGTACCTCCACCGGACAGGAGTACTTC. Translated, it gives CASSTSTGQEYF. Variable domain in full (rest from reference TRBV19 and TRBJ1-2): DGGITQSPKYLFRKEGQNVTLSCEQNLNHDAMYWYRQDPGQGLRLIYYSQIVNDFQKGDIAEGYSVSREKKESFPLTVTSAQKNPTAFYLCASSTSTGQEYFGSGTRLTVV.

The J gene is TRBJ2-1, the V gene TRBV29-1; 8 bases match TRBD1. V lost 3 bases, J lost 8 bases, and 6 bases stayed unmatched. The CDR3 runs to 13 residues. Germline CDR1 is SQVTM and CDR2 is ANQGSEA. The CDR3 DNA reads TGCAGCGTTGAGATCGGGACAGGCGATGAGCAGTTCTTC. This encodes CSVEIGTGDEQFF.

The CDR3 reads CASRGDRDNSPLHF. Written as DNA, the CDR3 is TGTGCCAGCAGGGGGGACAGGGATAATTCACCCCTCCACTTT. The V gene is TRBV6-1, the J gene TRBJ1-6; 9 positions match TRBD1. The CDR3 is 14 amino acids. Germline loops: CDR1 MNHNS, CDR2 SASEGT. V dropped 6 bases and J dropped 5; count of bases not matched to a gene: 2.

In this sample, this clone turned up once. The chain links TRBV7-6 to TRBJ2-7; weak D call: TRBD2 (6 bases). Trimming cost V 2 bases and J 0 bases, with 11 bases left between them. Germline lookup yields CDR1 SGHVS and CDR2 FNYEAQ. This CDR3 is built from 15 residues. CDR3 DNA sequence: TGTGCCAGCAGCTTAACTAGCTCAAGCTCCTACGAGCAGTACTTC. Its translation is CASSLTSSSSYEQYF.

A few counts support this clone. The chain links TRBV5-6 to TRBJ1-3; D is possibly TRBD1 (5 bases). The CDR3 is 16 residues long. Germline lookup yields CDR1 SGHDT and CDR2 YYEEEE. The ends were cut back, 1 base at V and 4 bases at J, with 15 bases in the middle. CDR3 loop: CASSLRGRGDGNTIYF. The CDR3, as DNA: TGTGCCAGCAGCTTGAGGGGACGGGGGGACGGAAACACCATATATTTT.

The J gene is TRBJ2-5, the V gene TRBV30; D might be TRBD2 (5 bases). V shed 2 bases and J shed 5 bases, with 15 bases lying between them. This CDR3 region has 14 residues. Germline V gene lookup returns CDR1 GTSNPN and CDR2 SVGIG (reference sequence). The CDR3 coding sequence is TGTGCCTGGAGTCCTTTCGGGGTCCGCGAGACCCAGTACTTC. This sequence encodes CAWSPFGVRETQYF.

The chain is built from TRBV6-5 and TRBJ2-5; 9 bases line up with TRBD2. The J call is uncertain, as TRBJ2-7 better fits the DNA end. This CDR3 contains 15 residues. Germline CDR1 MNHEY, CDR2 SVGAGI. The CDR3 DNA reads as TGTGCCAGCAGCCCGGGGCTAGCGGGATCCTACGAGCAGTACTTC. This translates into CASSPGLAGSYEQYF.

This chain connects TRBV11-2 to TRBJ2-4, with D uncertain. Germline loops: CDR1 SGHAT, CDR2 FQNNGV. The CDR3 is 17 residues long. Trimming took off 6 bases at V and 1 base at J, with 19 bases between the two ends. The CDR3 nucleotides are TGTGCCAGCAGTTCGGCCCTCGGGTTTACGGCCAAAAACATTCAGTACTTC. This translates into CASSSALGFTAKNIQYF.

The chain joins TRBV19 to TRBJ2-6; D possibly corresponds to TRBD2 (7 bases). The V end was cut by 4 bases, the J end by 1 base, with 8 bases between. Germline V gene lookup returns CDR1 LNHDA and CDR2 SQIVND (reference sequence). CDR3 length: 15 residues. This chain's CDR3 is CASSKGGSGANVLTF. Written as DNA, the CDR3 is TGTGCCAGTAGTAAGGGGGGGTCTGGGGCCAACGTCCTGACTTTC.

This clone was picked up a small number of times. The V and J genes are TRBV10-2 and TRBJ2-7; D uncertain. The CDR3 is 12 amino acids. Trimming took off 4 bases at V and 1 base at J, with 5 bases between the two ends. Germline CDR1 and CDR2: WSHSY and SAAADI. CDR3 nucleotides: TGCGCCAGCAGTGCCGGTTCCTACGAGCAGTACTTC. Its protein product is CASSAGSYEQYF.

The rearrangement links TRBV5-1 to TRBJ1-1; no firm D call. The CDR3 loop spans 14 amino acids. Germline V gene data show CDR1 as SGHRS and CDR2 as YFSETQ. The V and J ends lost 1 base and 1 base respectively, with 8 bases between them. DNA of the CDR3: TGCGCCAGCAGCTTGCGGCGGGGGAACACTGAAGCTTTCTTT. Encoded protein: CASSLRRGNTEAFF.

The rearrangement joins TRBV7-9 to TRBJ1-2; D is uncertain. This CDR3 region has 12 residues. V lost 7 bases, J lost 9 bases, and 15 bases lay in between. Germline values: CDR1 SEHNR, CDR2 FQNEAQ (reference sequence). The CDR3 spells CASNQGRESYTF. In nucleotides, the CDR3 is TGTGCCAGCAATCAAGGACGGGAAAGCTACACCTTC.

The chain recombines TRBV10-1 with TRBJ2-1; TRBD2 matches 9 bases. With V trimmed by 8 bases and J by 0 bases, 2 bases remained unmatched. The CDR3 contains 14 residues. Germline V gene sequence: CDR1 WNHNN, CDR2 SYGVQD (reference sequence). CDR3 region: CASGSGSSYNEQFF. For the CDR3, the DNA is TGCGCCAGCGGTAGCGGGAGCTCCTACAATGAGCAGTTCTTC.

With regard to this clone: Different DNA sequences within this sample yield the same CDR3. The chain has TRBV5-1 and TRBJ2-7; TRBD1 aligns across 9 bases. V trimming: 5 bases; J trimming: 4 bases; junction bases outside the gene matches: 7. The CDR3 has 14 residues. Germline loops: CDR1 SGHRS, CDR2 YFSETQ. In DNA form, the CDR3 reads TGCGCCAGCAGTGGGGGACAGGGAGGGTACGAGCAGTACTTC. As protein: CASSGGQGGYEQYF.

The V gene is TRBV7-9, the J gene TRBJ2-7; TRBD2 agrees at 10 bases. V lost 0 bases to trimming and J lost 6 bases; unmatched junction nucleotides: 5. The CDR3 loop spans 15 amino acids. Germline lookup yields CDR1 SEHNR and CDR2 FQNEAQ (reference sequence). CDR3 nucleotide sequence: TGTGCCAGCAGCTTAGCGGCACTAGCGGGACGCGAGCAGTACTTC. It codes for CASSLAALAGREQYF.

J is TRBJ1-2 and V is TRBV23-1; 7 bases agree with TRBD1. TRBV23-1 is noted as an ORF with a role that remains uncertain. Trimming cost V 2 bases and J 4 bases; bases outside gene matches: 10. There are 16 residues in the CDR3. CDR3 residues: CASSQRDRTSCYGYTF. DNA for the CDR3: TGCGCCAGCAGTCAAAGGGACAGAACTTCTTGCTATGGCTACACCTTC.

J is TRBJ2-7 and V is TRBV27, with 9 bases matching TRBD1. CDR1 is MNHEY and CDR2 is SMNVEV in the germline V gene (reference sequence). V lost 5 bases and J lost 5; bases outside the gene matches: 13. The CDR3 has 16 residues. CDR3 DNA: TGTGCCAGCAGTCCCCACCTTGGGACAGGGCGGAACGAGCAGTACTTC. This encodes CASSPHLGTGRNEQYF.

J is TRBJ2-1 and V is TRBV7-2, with 8 nucleotides matching TRBD2. The V gene's germline CDR1 is SGHTA and CDR2 FQGNSA. The CDR3 is made up of 14 amino acids. Trimming at V came to 7 bases and at J to 2 bases, leaving 4 bases not matched to a gene. The CDR3 spells CASTGGGTYNEQFF. The CDR3 DNA follows: TGTGCCAGCACCGGCGGGGGGACCTACAATGAGCAGTTCTTC.

V is TRBV25-1 and J is TRBJ2-1; TRBD2 aligns across 7 bases. The CDR3 extends over 15 amino acids. J lost 7 bases, V lost 5 bases, and 11 bases had no gene match. The V gene's germline CDR1 is MGHDK and CDR2 SYGVNS. The CDR3 coding sequence is TGTGCCAGCAGTTCGAATAGCGGGTGGCGGAATGAGCAGTTCTTC. Translated: CASSSNSGWRNEQFF.

The V gene is TRBV30, the J gene TRBJ1-2, with 8 bases matching TRBD1. Germline V gives CDR1 GTSNPN, CDR2 SVGIG (reference sequence). The V segment lost 3 bases and the J segment 0 bases; nucleotides outside the gene matches: 15. The CDR3 runs 18 residues. CDR3 region: CAWSKRTGNAGPNYGYTF. DNA for the CDR3: TGTGCCTGGAGCAAAAGGACAGGGAATGCGGGGCCTAACTATGGCTACACCTTC.

The gene calls are TRBV5-1 and TRBJ2-3; 7 nucleotides agree with TRBD2. The CDR3 consists of 18 residues. V was clipped by 4 bases and J by 1 base; unmatched bases: 15. CDR1 SGHRS and CDR2 YFSETQ come from the germline V gene. The CDR3 DNA reads as TGCGCCAGCAGCCAGCTAGCGCAACCTCTAGCGGGCACAGATACGCAGTATTTT. Translated: CASSQLAQPLAGTDTQYF.

CDR3 sequence: CASSGYMRLDGTDTQYF. The CDR3 bases are TGTGCCAGCAGTGGGTATATGAGGCTAGATGGCACAGATACGCAGTATTTT. The gene calls are TRBV2 and TRBJ2-3, with unresolved D. The CDR3 runs 17 residues. Germline assignment: CDR1 SNHLY and CDR2 FYNNEI. V was cut by 4 bases and J by 1 base, with 18 bases left in between.

The CDR3 loop reads CASTSGGGGGHQETQYF. CDR3 bases: TGTGCCAGCACCAGTGGGGGGGGCGGGGGCCACCAAGAGACCCAGTACTTC. J is TRBJ2-5 and V is TRBV11-3; perhaps TRBD2 as D (7 bases). This CDR3 is built from 17 residues. V was pared by 7 bases and J by 0 bases, with 21 bases between. From germline, CDR1 is SGHNT and CDR2 YENEEA. Combining the CDR3 with reference TRBV11-3 and TRBJ2-5 gives the whole variable domain EAGVVQSPRYKIIEKKQPVAFWCNPISGHNTLYWYLQNLGQGPELLIRYENEEAVDDSQLPKDRFSAERLKGVDSTLKIQPAELGDSAVYLCASTSGGGGGHQETQYFGPGTRLLVL.

This clone was observed a few times. V usage is TRBV25-1 and J usage is TRBJ1-4; D is undetermined. The germline gives CDR1 MGHDK, CDR2 SYGVNS. The CDR3 runs to 15 residues. V was cut by 2 bases and J by 2 bases, with 9 bases left in between. The CDR3 DNA is TGTGCCAGCAGTGAACCTAGATTGACTAATGAAAAACTGTTTTTT. Amino acid sequence: CASSEPRLTNEKLFF.